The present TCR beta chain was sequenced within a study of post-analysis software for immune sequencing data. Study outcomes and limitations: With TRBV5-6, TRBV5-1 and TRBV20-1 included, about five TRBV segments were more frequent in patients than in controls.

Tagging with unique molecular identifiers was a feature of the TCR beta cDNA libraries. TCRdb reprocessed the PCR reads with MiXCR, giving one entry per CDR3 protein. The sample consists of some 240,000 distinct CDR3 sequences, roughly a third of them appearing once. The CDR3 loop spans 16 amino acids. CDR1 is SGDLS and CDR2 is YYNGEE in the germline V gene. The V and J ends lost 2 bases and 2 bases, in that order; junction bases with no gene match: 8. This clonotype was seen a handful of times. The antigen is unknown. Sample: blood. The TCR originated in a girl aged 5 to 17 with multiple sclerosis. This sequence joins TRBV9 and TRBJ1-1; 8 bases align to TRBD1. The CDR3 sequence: CASSVGGQDSNTEAFF. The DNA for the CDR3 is TGTGCCAGCAGCGTGGGGGGACAGGACAGTAACACTGAAGCTTTCTTT.